This TCR beta chain was obtained from a study of T cells in Graves' hyperthyroidism and ophthalmopathy. TCR beta CDR3 region amplification was performed from RNA transcripts. The HTBI primer set served for first-round RT-PCR of the TCR CDR3. Via MiXCR, TCRdb re-called the multiplex PCR reads, giving one row per CDR3 protein. Of around 290,000 distinct CDR3 sequences listed, about 15% are singletons. This clonotype was detected ten times or more. Antigen specificity is unknown. The CDR3 has 15 residues. Germline CDR1 and CDR2: SQVTM and ANQGSEA. V dropped 5 bases and J dropped 0; count of bases not matched to a gene: 4. General study findings and limits: In blood, most of the thyroid clonotypes expanded above 0.001 were also present.

The sequenced material came from blood. This receptor was obtained from a woman aged 60 to 75 with Graves' ophthalmopathy. This chain uses TRBV29-1 with TRBJ2-3; 11 nucleotides line up with TRBD1. CDR3 residues: CSVHGTGGSTDTQYF. Written as DNA, the CDR3 is TGCAGCGTTCACGGGACAGGGGGTAGCACAGATACGCAGTATTTT.